The 30 T cell receptor beta chains below come from one sample, sequenced in a study of T cells after yellow fever vaccination. TCRdb reprocessed the 5' RACE reads with MiXCR, giving one entry per CDR3 protein. Of around 300,000 distinct CDR3 sequences listed, over 10% are singletons. The sample here was CD4+ T cells sorted from PBMCs, taken 45 days after the yellow fever booster vaccination. These receptors were obtained from a man aged 30 to 39 who received the YFV17D yellow fever vaccine.

This clonotype has at least ten counts. V is TRBV12-3 or TRBV12-4 and J is TRBJ1-2; 7 bases are shared with TRBD1. V shed 4 bases and J 2 bases; nucleotides not matched to a gene: 10. The CDR3 runs to 16 residues. The CDR3 sequence: CASSSGQVWPNYGYTF. In nucleotides, the CDR3 is TGTGCCAGCAGTTCCGGACAGGTTTGGCCCAACTATGGCTACACCTTC.

The table lists this clonotype with a few counts. The gene calls are TRBV12-3 or TRBV12-4 and TRBJ2-4, with a weak D call TRBD1 (8 bases). Between the trimmed V and J ends, which lost 1 base and 15 bases, there was a span of 19 bases. CDR3 length: 14 residues. CDR3 loop: CASSLEAGQAETYF. CDR3 sequence (DNA): TGTGCCAGCAGTTTAGAAGCGGGACAGGCTGAAACGTACTTC.

This clonotype was observed a few times. The chain carries TRBV6-5 and TRBJ2-4; D gene ambiguous. Between the trimmed V and J ends, which lost 4 bases and 0 bases, there was a span of 10 bases. The germline CDR1 and CDR2 sequences are MNHEY and SVGAGI. There are 15 residues in the CDR3. CDR3 sequence (DNA): TGTGCCAGCAGTTCAACCGCCCTAGCCAAAAACATTCAGTACTTC. Its protein product is CASSSTALAKNIQYF.

This clonotype showed up just a few times. The chain links TRBV7-2 to TRBJ2-4, with D perhaps given as TRBD1 or TRBD2 (5 bases each). The CDR3 is 15 residues long. Germline V gene sequence: CDR1 SGHTA, CDR2 FQGNSA. Trimming took 3 bases from V and 7 from J, leaving 16 bases between them. CDR3 bases: TGTGCCAGCAGCTTGGGGGTTTCCGTCGGCAACATTCAGTACTTC. Amino acid sequence: CASSLGVSVGNIQYF.

Only a few counts were recorded for this clonotype. The genes are TRBV20-1 and TRBJ2-1, with TRBD2 identical over 9 bases. Germline loops: CDR1 DFQATT, CDR2 SNEGSKA (reference sequence). After removal of 6 bases from V and 9 bases from J, the junction contained 18 bases not matched to a gene. This CDR3 is built from 16 residues. The CDR3 sequence is CSALFLTSGPGGEQFF. The CDR3 bases are TGCAGTGCCCTATTCCTGACTAGCGGCCCCGGTGGTGAGCAGTTCTTC.

This chain joins TRBV12-3 or TRBV12-4 and TRBJ2-7; D is undetermined. V was clipped by 5 bases and J by 6 bases, with 8 bases between them. The CDR3 is made up of 11 amino acids. Here the CDR3 reads CASSRQIEQYF. The CDR3 DNA follows: TGTGCCAGCAGTAGACAAATCGAGCAGTACTTC.

This clonotype was seen many times. The chain employs TRBV20-1 and TRBJ1-6, with 9 bases identical to TRBD1. This CDR3 has 16 amino acids. Germline CDR1 reads DFQATT; CDR2 reads SNEGSKA (reference sequence). The V and J ends lost 0 bases and 9 bases, in that order; junction bases with no gene match: 9. The CDR3 reads CSARDRPGTGISPLHF. Written as DNA, the CDR3 is TGCAGTGCTAGAGATAGACCGGGGACAGGGATTTCACCCCTCCACTTT.

At least ten counts were recorded for this clonotype. This sequence joins TRBV7-3 and TRBJ2-3; D not certain. Germline V gene data show CDR1 as SGHTA and CDR2 as FQGTGA. The CDR3 has 13 amino acids. V was shortened by 5 bases and J by 3 bases, with 9 bases between the two germline ends. CDR3 loop: CASSPQVTDTQYF. The CDR3 DNA is TGTGCCAGCAGCCCTCAAGTGACAGATACGCAGTATTTT.

This chain uses TRBV7-2 with TRBJ2-3; 7 bases fit TRBD2. V trimming: 0 bases; J trimming: 6 bases; junction bases outside the gene matches: 3. Germline assignment: CDR1 SGHTA and CDR2 FQGNSA. The CDR3 spans 14 residues. CDR3 sequence reads: CASSLAGRVDTQYF. The CDR3, as DNA: TGTGCCAGCAGCTTAGCAGGGAGGGTGGATACGCAGTATTTT.

The chain combines TRBV2 with TRBJ2-1; the D gene is possibly TRBD2 (5 bases). The V gene's germline CDR1 is SNHLY and CDR2 FYNNEI. The CDR3 is made up of 12 amino acids. This chain's CDR3 is CAQAGTYNEQFF. The CDR3 DNA reads TGTGCTCAGGCGGGCACCTACAATGAGCAGTTCTTC.

At least ten counts were recorded for this clonotype. The V and J genes are TRBV7-2 and TRBJ2-3, with TRBD2 matching over 7 bases. CDR3 length equals 15 residues. In germline, CDR1 is SGHTA, CDR2 FQGNSA. V lost 5 bases, J lost 3 bases, and 8 bases stayed unmatched. The CDR3 is CASSPWTRFTDTQYF. The CDR3 DNA sequence: TGTGCCAGCAGCCCCTGGACTAGGTTTACAGATACGCAGTATTTT.

This clonotype turned up a few times. The rearrangement links TRBV28 to TRBJ1-5; D unclear. V was pared by 6 bases and J by 3 bases, with 21 bases between. The germline gives CDR1 MDHEN, CDR2 SYDVKM. CDR3 length equals 17 residues. The CDR3 spells CASSGVSLRILNQPQHF. In nucleotides, the CDR3 is TGTGCCAGCAGCGGGGTCAGCCTCCGCATACTCAATCAGCCCCAGCATTTT.

At least ten counts were recorded for this clonotype. The chain joins TRBV1 to TRBJ2-1; TRBD1 is the table's D call, not checked against the DNA. TRBV1 is recorded as a pseudogene. The length of the CDR3 is 14 residues. CDR3 protein: CTSSQDLRGDLQFF. The CDR3 DNA sequence: TGCACCAGCAGCCAAGATCTTCGGGGGGATCTGCAGTTCTTC.

This clonotype was seen only a few times. The chain carries TRBV7-8 and TRBJ2-1; 13 bases match TRBD2. CDR1 and CDR2 from the germline V gene are SGHVS and FQNEAQ. The CDR3 spans 15 residues. The ends lost 3 bases at V and 6 bases at J; junction bases unmatched: 2. The CDR3: CASSFTSGRGNEQFF. The CDR3 DNA reads TGTGCCAGCAGCTTCACTAGCGGGAGGGGCAATGAGCAGTTCTTC.

This clonotype was seen a few times. V usage is TRBV20-1 and J usage is TRBJ2-2, with D tentatively TRBD1 or TRBD2 (6 bases each). This CDR3 is 14 amino acids long. Trimming took 5 bases from V and 5 from J, leaving 15 bases between them. Germline V gene data show CDR1 as DFQATT and CDR2 as SNEGSKA (reference sequence). For the CDR3, the DNA is TGCAGTGCTCCTCGACTAGGGGGGACCGGGGAGCTGTTTTTT. This translates into CSAPRLGGTGELFF.

The rearrangement uses TRBV5-1 and TRBJ2-5; possibly TRBD1 for D (6 bases). The V gene lost 4 bases and the J gene lost 4 bases, with 17 bases spanning the gap. Germline V gene sequence: CDR1 SGHRS, CDR2 YFSETQ. The CDR3 totals 15 residues. CDR3 nucleotide sequence: TGCGCCAGCAGCCTATCCCCGGCAGGGGCAGAGACCCAGTACTTC. Its translation: CASSLSPAGAETQYF.

The chain is built from TRBV5-5 and TRBJ1-1; D is unresolved. Trimming removed 3 bases from V and 5 bases from J, with 11 bases in between. Looked up from germline, CDR1 is SGHKS and CDR2 is YYEKEE (reference sequence). The CDR3 length is 13 residues. CDR3 amino acids: CASSSEVGTEAFF. For the CDR3, the DNA is TGTGCCAGCAGCTCCGAGGTTGGAACTGAAGCTTTCTTT.

This clonotype was detected a few times. This rearrangement joins TRBV12-3 or TRBV12-4 to TRBJ1-2; TRBD1 might be the D (6 bases). With 5 bases removed from V and 2 bases from J, the gap between germline ends came to 12 bases. The CDR3 runs to 14 residues. The CDR3: CASSTGTPNYGYTF. CDR3 DNA sequence: TGTGCCAGCAGTACCGGGACACCCAACTATGGCTACACCTTC.

This rearrangement joins TRBV18 to TRBJ1-6, with 7 positions matching TRBD1. The CDR3 has 16 residues. V shed 5 bases, J shed 9 bases, and the junction held 13 bases outside the gene matches. Per germline, CDR1 KGHSH and CDR2 LQKENI. CDR3 amino acids: CASSNVKQGSVSPLHF. The CDR3 bases are TGTGCCAGCTCAAACGTAAAACAGGGGTCTGTTTCACCCCTCCACTTT.

This clonotype came up a few times. The V and J genes are TRBV7-8 and TRBJ1-6; D is perhaps TRBD1 (6 bases). V was trimmed by 1 base and J by 10 bases, leaving 8 bases between them. This CDR3 is built from 13 residues. CDR1 and CDR2 from the germline V gene are SGHVS and FQNEAQ. CDR3 sequence reads: CASSLVGGSPLHF. CDR3 DNA sequence: TGTGCCAGCAGCTTAGTGGGGGGCTCACCCCTCCACTTT.

V usage is TRBV5-1 and J usage is TRBJ2-2; tentative D call: TRBD1 (6 bases). Germline V gives CDR1 SGHRS, CDR2 YFSETQ. Trimming stripped 3 bases from V and 4 bases from J, with 16 bases between. The CDR3 contains 16 residues. CDR3 residues: CASSSARGGSTGELFF. The CDR3 DNA reads TGCGCCAGCAGCTCGGCTCGAGGGGGATCCACCGGGGAGCTGTTTTTT.

The V gene is TRBV20-1, the J gene TRBJ2-1; TRBD2 might be the D (6 bases). CDR1 and CDR2 (germline): DFQATT, SNEGSKA (reference sequence). This CDR3 is 21 amino acids long. V lost 1 base, J lost 3 bases, and 31 bases lay in between. The CDR3 protein is CSARGLAGPRLGGFVYNEQFF. The CDR3 DNA sequence: TGCAGTGCTAGAGGGTTGGCGGGACCCCGGCTCGGCGGGTTTGTCTACAATGAGCAGTTCTTC.

The CDR3 bases are TGTGCCAGCAGTTACGGGCAGGGTAACACCGGGGAGCTGTTTTTT. Amino acid sequence: CASSYGQGNTGELFF. The chain is built from TRBV6-2 or TRBV6-3 and TRBJ2-2, with D maybe TRBD1 (5 bases). This CDR3 spans 15 amino acids. CDR1 MNHEY and CDR2 SVGEGT come from the germline V gene. V was pared by 2 bases and J by 2 bases, with 9 bases between.

This sequence joins TRBV6-5 and TRBJ2-1; D unclear. This CDR3 comprises 16 residues. The ends were cut back, 2 bases at V and 6 bases at J, with 17 bases in the middle. Germline CDR1 MNHEY, CDR2 SVGAGI. The CDR3 spells CASSYRVTIGPNEQFF. The CDR3 DNA is TGTGCCAGCAGTTACCGAGTGACCATTGGGCCCAATGAGCAGTTCTTC.

Only a few counts were recorded for this clonotype. The gene calls are TRBV7-2 and TRBJ2-2; 7 positions match TRBD1. V lost 6 bases and J lost 1; bases outside the gene matches: 5. The CDR3 sequence is 15 residues long. Germline-derived CDR1 and CDR2 are SGHTA and FQGNSA. CDR3 sequence reads: CASSYRGVNTGELFF. Written as DNA, the CDR3 is TGTGCCAGCAGTTACAGGGGCGTGAACACCGGGGAGCTGTTTTTT.

This clonotype was seen only a few times. The chain has TRBV7-4 and TRBJ2-3, with D unclear. Germline CDR1 is SGHVT and CDR2 is SQSDAQ. The V and J ends lost 4 bases and 4 bases respectively, with 18 bases between them. CDR3 length: 16 residues. CDR3 nucleotide sequence: TGTGCCAGCAGCTCCGGGCTGCTTTCAACTCCAGATACGCAGTATTTT. Encoded protein: CASSSGLLSTPDTQYF.

This chain links TRBV12-3 or TRBV12-4 with TRBJ2-7, with D perhaps TRBD1 (6 bases). CDR3 length: 15 residues. Trimming shortened V by 5 bases and J by 1 base, and 15 bases separated the two germline ends. The CDR3 loop is CASSKAGTGSYEQYF. CDR3 DNA: TGTGCCAGCAGTAAAGCAGGAACAGGGTCCTACGAGCAGTACTTC.

This clonotype was observed a single time. One end of the junction fails to match germline, which may point to a read error. V gene TRBV5-5 combines with J gene TRBJ1-2; D unclear. This CDR3 is 13 amino acids long. The germline V gene encodes CDR1 SGHKS and CDR2 YYEKEE (reference sequence). The CDR3 is CAISLGVNYGYTF. The CDR3 coding sequence is TGTGCCATCAGCCTTGGGGTGAACTATGGCTACACCTTC. The full variable domain, in which reference TRBV5-5 and TRBJ1-2 provide the parts outside the CDR3, is DAGVTQSPTHLIKTRGQQVTLRCSPISGHKSVSWYQQVLGQGPQFIFQYYEKEERGRGNFPDRFSARQFPNYSSELNVNALLLGDSALYLCAISLGVNYGYTFGSGTRLTVV.

This clonotype was seen a few times. The gene calls are TRBV6-2 or TRBV6-3 and TRBJ2-1, with D possibly matching TRBD2 (7 bases). CDR3 size: 18 residues. Germline V gene sequence: CDR1 MNHEY, CDR2 SVGEGT. V was pared by 6 bases and J by 0 bases, with 21 bases between. The CDR3 reads CASSSGGSSGDSYNEQFF. The CDR3 region has the DNA TGTGCCAGCAGCTCGGGGGGCTCTAGCGGCGACTCCTACAATGAGCAGTTCTTC.

V usage is TRBV5-5 and J usage is TRBJ2-1, with TRBD2 identical over 7 bases. Trimming removed 6 bases from V and 0 bases from J; junction bases left unmatched: 3. The CDR3 runs 14 residues. Germline CDR1 is SGHKS and CDR2 is YYEKEE (reference sequence). The CDR3 DNA reads as TGTGCCAGCACCGAGCGGGACTCCTACAATGAGCAGTTCTTC. It specifies CASTERDSYNEQFF.